One and the same sample provided the 21 T cell receptor beta chains below, sequenced in a study of blood T cell repertoires in COVID-19. Method: immunoSEQ multiplex PCR; TCRdb's copy keeps in-frame clones and lacks some. The profile covers 250,000 or so clones, with approximately 90% appearing a single time and about 0.99% taken by the ten largest. The sample consisted of peripheral blood. These receptors were taken from a woman in her forties who had recovered from COVID-19.

V and J are TRBV7-2 and TRBJ2-3; 8 bases align to TRBD2. V was clipped by 5 bases and J by 4 bases; unmatched bases: 2. The CDR3 is made up of 13 amino acids. Germline CDR1 reads SGHTA; CDR2 reads FQGNSA. In DNA form, the CDR3 reads TGTGCCAGCAGCCAACTAGCGGCAGATACGCAGTATTTT. Its protein is CASSQLAADTQYF.

CDR3 in DNA: TGTGCCAGCAGCTTGGGGCCAGGAAGCTCCTACGAGCAGTACGTC. This codes for CASSLGPGSSYEQYV. The V call is TRBV5-5, the J call TRBJ2-7; no clear D. Germline V gives CDR1 SGHKS, CDR2 YYEKEE (reference sequence). Trimming took 0 bases from V and 0 from J, leaving 10 bases between them. The CDR3 is 15 amino acids.

The J gene is TRBJ2-1, the V gene TRBV6-2 or TRBV6-3; D perhaps matches TRBD1 (6 bases). The ends were cut back, 6 bases at V and 12 bases at J, with 24 bases in the middle. Germline V lookup: CDR1 MNHEY, CDR2 SVGEGT. This CDR3 spans 15 amino acids. The CDR3 reads CASSGLGGPPRGQFF. The CDR3 DNA follows: TGTGCCAGCAGCGGCCTAGGAGGACCCCCCAGGGGGCAGTTCTTC.

CDR3 nucleotides: TGCGCCAGCAGCCCAGGACTAGCGGGAGGGCCCCCCGATACGCAGTATTTT. It is translated as CASSPGLAGGPPDTQYF. V gene TRBV5-1 combines with J gene TRBJ2-3, with TRBD2 matching 15 bases. V lost 4 bases, J lost 6 bases, and 9 bases stayed unmatched. This CDR3 is built from 17 residues. Germline CDR1 is SGHRS and CDR2 is YFSETQ.

The chain recombines TRBV29-1 with TRBJ2-7; 10 nucleotides agree with TRBD2. The V and J ends lost 0 bases and 0 bases, in that order; junction bases with no gene match: 5. The CDR3 runs to 16 residues. Germline CDR1 is SQVTM and CDR2 is ANQGSEA. DNA of the CDR3: TGCAGCGTTGAAGATCCCCTAGCGGGGGACTCCTACGAGCAGTACTTC. As protein: CSVEDPLAGDSYEQYF.

The V call is TRBV27, the J call TRBJ2-2; the match to TRBD2 covers 9 bases. The trim removed 5 bases at V and 6 bases at J, leaving 7 bases unmatched. This CDR3 region has 15 residues. Looked up from germline, CDR1 is MNHEY and CDR2 is SMNVEV (reference sequence). This chain's CDR3 is CASSHSGRGAGELFF. In nucleotides, the CDR3 is TGTGCCAGCAGTCATAGCGGGAGAGGGGCCGGGGAGCTGTTTTTT.

The chain carries TRBV23-1 and TRBJ2-7, with D perhaps matching TRBD2 (5 bases). TRBV23-1 falls under the ORF class, with uncertain function. V lost 3 bases, J lost 2 bases, and 20 bases lay in between. The CDR3 spans 17 residues. CDR3 DNA sequence: TGCGCCAGCAGTCACCCGGTGTCTCGGGGTGCGGCCTACGAGCAGTACGTC. It yields the protein CASSHPVSRGAAYEQYV.

The chain has TRBV5-1 and TRBJ1-5, with D perhaps matching TRBD1 (6 bases). Per the germline V gene, CDR1 is SGHRS and CDR2 is YFSETQ. This CDR3 is built from 18 residues. V shed 0 bases and J shed 7 bases, with 23 bases lying between them. The CDR3 spells CASSLAPGGPRGEQPQHF. The DNA for the CDR3 is TGCGCCAGCAGCTTGGCCCCCGGGGGGCCCCGGGGGGAGCAGCCCCAGCATTTT.

The sample holds one count of this clone. The chain links TRBV5-8 to TRBJ1-2; 11 nucleotides agree with TRBD1. The germline V gene encodes CDR1 SGHTS and CDR2 YDEGEE. Losses at the gene ends were 4 bases for V and 4 bases for J; bases not matched to a gene: 9. The CDR3 sequence is 16 residues long. CDR3 in amino acids: CASSLPRDRGTYGYTF. CDR3 DNA: TGTGCCAGCAGCCTGCCCCGGGACAGGGGGACCTATGGCTACACCTTC.

The chain employs TRBV28 and TRBJ2-3; perhaps TRBD2 as D (6 bases). This CDR3 region has 13 residues. Germline CDR1 MDHEN, CDR2 SYDVKM. V shed 3 bases and J shed 4 bases, with 8 bases lying between them. CDR3 nucleotide sequence: TGTGCCAGCAGTTTGCGGGGCCCAGATACGCAGTATTTT. It codes for CASSLRGPDTQYF.

This clone was seen a single time. V is TRBV9 and J is TRBJ2-3; D may be TRBD1 (6 bases). The germline V and J ends were trimmed by 5 bases and 4 bases, with 23 bases remaining between them. There are 17 residues in the CDR3. Germline V lookup: CDR1 SGDLS, CDR2 YYNGEE. The CDR3 spells CASSDPLGEQGADTQYF. The CDR3 DNA follows: TGTGCCAGCAGTGATCCCCTGGGTGAACAGGGTGCAGATACGCAGTATTTT.

This clone showed up just once. In this CDR3 the conserved last residue, phenylalanine or tryptophan, is missing, so a read error is likely. Because the CDR3's place on the DNA is in doubt, the DNA is left out and the CDR3 is given as listed by TCRdb. V gene TRBV4-3 combines with J gene TRBJ2-7; the table's D gene call, TRBD2, was not cross checked with the DNA. The CDR3 extends over 9 residues, inclusive of both ends. The germline gives CDR1 LGHNA, CDR2 YSLEER. CDR3 residues: CASSPGEGS.

V usage is TRBV27 and J usage is TRBJ2-3; weak D call: TRBD1 (6 bases). V shed 5 bases and J shed 2 bases, with 11 bases lying between them. The CDR3 runs 14 residues. CDR1 is MNHEY and CDR2 is SMNVEV in the germline V gene (reference sequence). CDR3 sequence: CASSGGYDTDTQYF. CDR3 coding DNA: TGTGCCAGCAGTGGGGGCTACGACACAGATACGCAGTATTTT.

The gene calls are TRBV29-1 and TRBJ1-1; the D gene is possibly TRBD1 (6 bases). The CDR3 runs 12 residues. Germline CDR1 SQVTM, CDR2 ANQGSEA. V gave up 0 bases and J gave up 10 bases, with 12 bases separating them. CDR3 residues: CSVEDRGARAFF. Written as DNA, the CDR3 is TGCAGCGTTGAAGATCGGGGGGCTCGAGCTTTCTTT.

The gene calls are TRBV9 and TRBJ1-2, with 9 nucleotides matching TRBD1. V shed 0 bases, J shed 12 bases, and the junction held 12 bases outside the gene matches. Germline assignment: CDR1 SGDLS and CDR2 YYNGEE. The CDR3 sequence is 15 residues long. As DNA, the CDR3 is TGTGCCAGCAGCGTAGGCCCTCCGGGACAGGGACACCACACCTTC. Translating it yields CASSVGPPGQGHHTF. Looking up the rest from reference TRBV9 and TRBJ1-2 gives the full variable domain: DSGVTQTPKHLITATGQRVTLRCSPRSGDLSVYWYQQSLDQGLQFLIQYYNGEERAKGNILERFSAQQFPDLHSELNLSSLELGDSALYFCASSVGPPGQGHHTFGSGTRLTVV.

The chain links TRBV6-2 or TRBV6-3 to TRBJ1-5; a weak D match, TRBD1 (6 bases). This CDR3 region has 14 residues. Germline CDR1 is MNHEY and CDR2 is SVGEGT. The V end was cut by 2 bases, the J end by 9 bases, with 14 bases between. In nucleotides, the CDR3 is TGTGCCAGCAGTTACACAGGGTCTGGTCGGCCCCAGCATTTT. It specifies CASSYTGSGRPQHF.

The gene calls are TRBV5-6 and TRBJ2-7; possible D gene TRBD1, 6 bases. From germline, CDR1 is SGHDT and CDR2 YYEEEE. The CDR3 is made up of 15 amino acids. The germline V and J ends were trimmed by 3 bases and 3 bases, with 16 bases remaining between them. In DNA form, the CDR3 reads TGTGCCAGCAGCTCGGAACACAGGGTCCGCTACGAGCAGTACGTC. Protein: CASSSEHRVRYEQYV.

The V call is TRBV6-5, the J call TRBJ1-1, with D possibly being TRBD1 (5 bases). V was pared by 7 bases and J by 6 bases, with 15 bases between. The CDR3 contains 13 residues. Looked up from germline, CDR1 is MNHEY and CDR2 is SVGAGI. CDR3 residues: CASTPGGRAEAFF. In DNA, the CDR3 is TGTGCCAGCACCCCGGGGGGGAGGGCTGAAGCTTTCTTT.

The rearrangement links TRBV7-8 to TRBJ2-3, with 8 bases fitting TRBD2. In germline, CDR1 is SGHVS, CDR2 FQNEAQ. With V trimmed by 0 bases and J by 4 bases, 12 bases remained unmatched. The CDR3 spans 18 residues. The CDR3 DNA sequence: TGTGCCAGCAGCTTAGCCCTCCGAGCGGGAGCTTTCCCAGATACGCAGTATTTT. Translation: CASSLALRAGAFPDTQYF.

The chain couples TRBV19 to TRBJ2-2; weak D call: TRBD2 (6 bases). The germline V gene has CDR1 LNHDA and CDR2 SQIVND (reference sequence). The V end was cut by 6 bases, the J end by 8 bases, with 19 bases between. CDR3 size: 15 residues. CDR3 nucleotide sequence: TGTGCCAGTAGACGGGGAGGCAGGCTCCCGGGGGAGCTGTTTTTT. Translating gives CASRRGGRLPGELFF.

The gene calls are TRBV7-2 and TRBJ2-3; 12 bases line up with TRBD2. Germline V gene lookup returns CDR1 SGHTA and CDR2 FQGNSA. This CDR3 contains 17 residues. Germline trimming cut 5 bases from V and 4 bases from J; bases unmatched to any gene: 10. The CDR3 loop is CASSPGRLAGGPDTQYF. The CDR3 nucleotides read TGTGCCAGCAGCCCTGGACGGCTAGCGGGAGGGCCAGATACGCAGTATTTT.